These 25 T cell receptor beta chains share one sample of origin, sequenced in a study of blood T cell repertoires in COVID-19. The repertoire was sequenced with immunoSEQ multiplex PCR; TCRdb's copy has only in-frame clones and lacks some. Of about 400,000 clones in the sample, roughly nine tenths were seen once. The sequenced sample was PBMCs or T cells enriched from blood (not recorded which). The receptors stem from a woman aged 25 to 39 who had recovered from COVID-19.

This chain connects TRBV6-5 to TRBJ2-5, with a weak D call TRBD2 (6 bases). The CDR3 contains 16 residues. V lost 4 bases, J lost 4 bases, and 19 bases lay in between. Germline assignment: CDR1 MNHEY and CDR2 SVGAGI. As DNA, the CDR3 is TGTGCCAGCAGTTCATATGGGGGGTTGATTGGAGAGACCCAGTACTTC. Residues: CASSSYGGLIGETQYF.

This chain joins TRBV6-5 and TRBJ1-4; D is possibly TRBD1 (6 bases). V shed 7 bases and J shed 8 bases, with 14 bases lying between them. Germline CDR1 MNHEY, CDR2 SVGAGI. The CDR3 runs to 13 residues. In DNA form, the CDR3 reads TGTGCCAGCAAGGGGGGGTTGGAGGAAAAACTGTTTTTT. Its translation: CASKGGLEEKLFF.

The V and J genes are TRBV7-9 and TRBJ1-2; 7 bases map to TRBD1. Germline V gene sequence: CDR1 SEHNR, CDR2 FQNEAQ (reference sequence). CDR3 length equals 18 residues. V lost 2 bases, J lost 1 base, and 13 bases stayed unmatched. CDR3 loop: CASSLLVSRDRDNYGYTF. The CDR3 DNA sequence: TGTGCCAGCAGCTTATTGGTCTCGAGGGACAGAGATAACTATGGCTACACCTTC.

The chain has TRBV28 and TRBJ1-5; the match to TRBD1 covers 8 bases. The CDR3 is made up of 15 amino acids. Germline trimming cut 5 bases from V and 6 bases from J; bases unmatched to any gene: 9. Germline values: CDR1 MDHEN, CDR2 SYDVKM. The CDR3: CASSIPGQARQPQHF. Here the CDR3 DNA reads TGTGCCAGCAGTATCCCGGGACAGGCCCGTCAGCCCCAGCATTTT.

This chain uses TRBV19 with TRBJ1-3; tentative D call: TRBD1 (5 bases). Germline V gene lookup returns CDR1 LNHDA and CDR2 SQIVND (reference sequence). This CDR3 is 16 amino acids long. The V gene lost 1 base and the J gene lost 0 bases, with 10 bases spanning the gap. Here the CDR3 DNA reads TGTGCCAGTAGTATAGCTGACAGCCTCTCTGGAAACACCATATATTTT. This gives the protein CASSIADSLSGNTIYF.

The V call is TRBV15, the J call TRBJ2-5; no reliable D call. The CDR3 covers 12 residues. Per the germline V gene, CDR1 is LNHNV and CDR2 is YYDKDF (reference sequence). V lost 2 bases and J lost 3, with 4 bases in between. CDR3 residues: CATSRREETQYF. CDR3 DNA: TGTGCCACCAGCAGACGTGAAGAGACCCAGTACTTC.

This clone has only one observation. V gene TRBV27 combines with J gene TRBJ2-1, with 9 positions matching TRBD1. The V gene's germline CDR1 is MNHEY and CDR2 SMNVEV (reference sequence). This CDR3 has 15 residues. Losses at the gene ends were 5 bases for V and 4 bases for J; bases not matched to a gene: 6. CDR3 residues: CASSLGDREYNEQFF. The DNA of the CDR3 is TGTGCCAGCAGTCTCGGGGACAGGGAATACAATGAGCAGTTCTTC.

The CDR3 coding sequence is TGTGCCAGCAGCTCCACCGGACACCGAAGTTTGGATACGCAGTATTTT. As protein: CASSSTGHRSLDTQYF. The genes are TRBV7-9 and TRBJ2-3, with D perhaps matching TRBD1 (5 bases). This CDR3 contains 16 residues. V gave up 4 bases and J gave up 6 bases, with 20 bases separating them. CDR1 SEHNR and CDR2 FQNEAQ come from the germline V gene (reference sequence).

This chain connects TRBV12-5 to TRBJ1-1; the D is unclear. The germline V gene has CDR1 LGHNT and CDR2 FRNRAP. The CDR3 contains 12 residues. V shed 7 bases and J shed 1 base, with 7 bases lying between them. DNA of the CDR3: TGTGCTAGTGCCTCCCGGAACACTGAAGCTTTCTTT. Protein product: CASASRNTEAFF.

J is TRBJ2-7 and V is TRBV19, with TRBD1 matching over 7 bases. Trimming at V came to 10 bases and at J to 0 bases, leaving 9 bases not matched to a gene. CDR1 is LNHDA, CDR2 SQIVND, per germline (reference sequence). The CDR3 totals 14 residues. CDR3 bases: TGTGCCACCGCATGGGCAGGGGGCTCCTACGAGCAGTACTTC. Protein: CATAWAGGSYEQYF.

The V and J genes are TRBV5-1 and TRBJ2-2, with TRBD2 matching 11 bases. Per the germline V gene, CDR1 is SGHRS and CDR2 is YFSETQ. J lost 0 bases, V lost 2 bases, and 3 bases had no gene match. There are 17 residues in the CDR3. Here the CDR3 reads CASSFGTSGANTGELFF. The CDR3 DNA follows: TGCGCCAGCAGCTTCGGGACTAGCGGTGCGAACACCGGGGAGCTGTTTTTT.

CDR3: CASSLERQGSEQYF. Written as DNA, the CDR3 is TGTGCCAGCTCACTCGAGCGACAGGGATCCGAGCAGTACTTC. The chain couples TRBV18 to TRBJ2-7; 7 nucleotides match TRBD1. The CDR3 covers 14 residues. Germline CDR1 KGHSH, CDR2 LQKENI. V lost 4 bases and J lost 6; bases outside the gene matches: 9.

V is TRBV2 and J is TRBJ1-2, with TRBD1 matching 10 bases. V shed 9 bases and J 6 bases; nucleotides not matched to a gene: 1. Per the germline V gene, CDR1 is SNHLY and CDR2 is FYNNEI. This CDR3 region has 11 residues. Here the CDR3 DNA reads TGTGCCAGGGGGACAGGGGATGGCTACACCTTC. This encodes CARGTGDGYTF.

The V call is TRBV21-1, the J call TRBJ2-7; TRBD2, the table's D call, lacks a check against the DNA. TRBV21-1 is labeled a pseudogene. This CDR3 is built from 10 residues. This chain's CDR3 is CASGAYEQYF. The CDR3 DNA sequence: TGTGCCTCCGGGGCCTACGAGCAGTACTTC.

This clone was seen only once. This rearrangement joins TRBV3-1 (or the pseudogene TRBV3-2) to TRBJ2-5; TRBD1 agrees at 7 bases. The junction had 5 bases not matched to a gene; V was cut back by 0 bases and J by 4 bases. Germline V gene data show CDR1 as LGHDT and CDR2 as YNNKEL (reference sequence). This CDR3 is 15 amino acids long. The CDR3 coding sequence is TGTGCCAGCAGCCAAGATCCTTCAGGGGGAGAGACCCAGTACTTC. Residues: CASSQDPSGGETQYF.

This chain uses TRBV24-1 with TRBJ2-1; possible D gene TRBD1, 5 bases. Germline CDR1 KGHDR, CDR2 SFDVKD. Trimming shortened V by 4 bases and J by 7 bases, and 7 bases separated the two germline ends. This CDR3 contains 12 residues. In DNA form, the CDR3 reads TGTGCCACCAGTGACAGGGATAATGAGCAGTTCTTC. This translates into CATSDRDNEQFF.

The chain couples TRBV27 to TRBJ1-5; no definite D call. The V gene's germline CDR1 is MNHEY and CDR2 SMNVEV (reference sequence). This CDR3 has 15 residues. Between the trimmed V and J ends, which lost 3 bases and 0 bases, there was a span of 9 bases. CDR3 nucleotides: TGTGCCAGCAGTTTTGGGCCTAATAGCAATCAGCCCCAGCATTTT. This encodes CASSFGPNSNQPQHF.

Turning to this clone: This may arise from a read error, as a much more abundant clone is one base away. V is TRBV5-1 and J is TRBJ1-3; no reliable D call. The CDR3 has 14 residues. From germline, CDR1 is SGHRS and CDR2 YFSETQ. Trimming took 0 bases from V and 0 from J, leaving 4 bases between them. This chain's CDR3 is CASSLDTSGNTIYF. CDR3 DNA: TGCGCCAGCAGCTTGGACACCTCTGGAAACACCATATATTTT.

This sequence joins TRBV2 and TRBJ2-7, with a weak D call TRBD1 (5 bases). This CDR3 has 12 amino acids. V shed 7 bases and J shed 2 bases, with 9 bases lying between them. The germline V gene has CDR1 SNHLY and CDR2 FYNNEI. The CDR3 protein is CASKSGPYEQYF. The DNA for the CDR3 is TGTGCCAGCAAATCAGGGCCCTACGAGCAGTACTTC.

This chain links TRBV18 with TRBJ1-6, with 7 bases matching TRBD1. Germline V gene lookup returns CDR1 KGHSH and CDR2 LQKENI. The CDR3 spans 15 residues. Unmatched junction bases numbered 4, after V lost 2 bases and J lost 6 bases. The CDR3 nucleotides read TGTGCCAGCTCACCAGAGCAGGGGGTTAATTCACCCCTCCACTTT. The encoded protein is CASSPEQGVNSPLHF.

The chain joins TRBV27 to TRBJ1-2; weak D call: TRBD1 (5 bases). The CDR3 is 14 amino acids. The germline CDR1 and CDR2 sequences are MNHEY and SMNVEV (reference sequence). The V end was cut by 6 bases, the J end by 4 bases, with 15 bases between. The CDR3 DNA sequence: TGTGCCAGCAGCCCCTCGCAGGGTGCCTATGGCTACACCTTC. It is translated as CASSPSQGAYGYTF.

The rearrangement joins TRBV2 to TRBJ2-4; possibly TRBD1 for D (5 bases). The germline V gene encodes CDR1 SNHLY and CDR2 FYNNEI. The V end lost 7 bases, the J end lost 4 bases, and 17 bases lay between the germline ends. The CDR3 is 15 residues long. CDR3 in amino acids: CASTQFWGAKNIQYF. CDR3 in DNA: TGTGCCAGCACCCAGTTTTGGGGCGCGAAAAACATTCAGTACTTC.

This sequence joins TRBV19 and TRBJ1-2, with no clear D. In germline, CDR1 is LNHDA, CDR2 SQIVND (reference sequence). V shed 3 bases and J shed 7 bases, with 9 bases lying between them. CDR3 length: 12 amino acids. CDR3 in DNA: TGTGCCAGTAGTATTCTCGGCGGTGGCTACACCTTC. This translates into CASSILGGGYTF.

CDR3 sequence (DNA): TGCAGTGCTAGTGGGCTAGTCTGGGGCTACACCTTC. This sequence encodes CSASGLVWGYTF. The genes are TRBV20-1 and TRBJ1-2; D not resolved. Germline CDR1 reads DFQATT; CDR2 reads SNEGSKA (reference sequence). The CDR3 extends over 12 amino acids. V was clipped by 3 bases and J by 8 bases, with 13 bases between them.

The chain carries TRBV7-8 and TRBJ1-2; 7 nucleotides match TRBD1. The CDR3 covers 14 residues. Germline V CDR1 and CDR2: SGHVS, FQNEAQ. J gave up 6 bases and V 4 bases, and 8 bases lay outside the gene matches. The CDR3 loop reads CASSYHLTGDGYTF. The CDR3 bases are TGTGCCAGCAGCTACCATTTAACAGGGGATGGCTACACCTTC.